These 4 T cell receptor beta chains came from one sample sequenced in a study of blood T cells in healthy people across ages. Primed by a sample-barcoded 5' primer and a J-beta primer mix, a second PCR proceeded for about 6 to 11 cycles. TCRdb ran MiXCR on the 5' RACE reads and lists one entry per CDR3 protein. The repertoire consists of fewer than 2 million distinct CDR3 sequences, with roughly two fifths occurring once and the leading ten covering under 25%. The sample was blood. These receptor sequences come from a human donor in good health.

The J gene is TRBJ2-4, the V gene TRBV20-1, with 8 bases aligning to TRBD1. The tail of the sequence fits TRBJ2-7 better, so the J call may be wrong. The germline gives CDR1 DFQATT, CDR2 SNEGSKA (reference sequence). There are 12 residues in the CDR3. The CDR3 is CSALDRVYEQYF. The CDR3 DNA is TGCAGTGCTCTGGACAGGGTTTACGAGCAGTACTTC.

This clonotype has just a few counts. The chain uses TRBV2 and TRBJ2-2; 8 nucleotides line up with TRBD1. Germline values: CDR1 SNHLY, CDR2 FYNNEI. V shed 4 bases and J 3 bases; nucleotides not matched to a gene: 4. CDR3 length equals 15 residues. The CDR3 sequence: CASSVDRVDTGELFF. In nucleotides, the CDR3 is TGTGCCAGCAGTGTGGACAGGGTTGACACCGGGGAGCTGTTTTTT.

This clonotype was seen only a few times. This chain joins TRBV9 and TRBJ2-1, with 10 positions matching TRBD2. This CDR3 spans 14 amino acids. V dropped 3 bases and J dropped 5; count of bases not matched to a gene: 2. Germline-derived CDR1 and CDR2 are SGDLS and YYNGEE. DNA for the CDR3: TGTGCCAGCAGCGCTGGACTAGCGGACAATGAGCAGTTCTTC. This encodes CASSAGLADNEQFF.

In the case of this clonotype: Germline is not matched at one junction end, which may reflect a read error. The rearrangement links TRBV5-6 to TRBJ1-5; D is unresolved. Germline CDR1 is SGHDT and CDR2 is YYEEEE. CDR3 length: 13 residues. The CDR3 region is CASSLPNNPPQHF. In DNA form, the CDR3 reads TGTGCCAGCAGCTTGCCGAATAATCCGCCCCAGCATTTT.